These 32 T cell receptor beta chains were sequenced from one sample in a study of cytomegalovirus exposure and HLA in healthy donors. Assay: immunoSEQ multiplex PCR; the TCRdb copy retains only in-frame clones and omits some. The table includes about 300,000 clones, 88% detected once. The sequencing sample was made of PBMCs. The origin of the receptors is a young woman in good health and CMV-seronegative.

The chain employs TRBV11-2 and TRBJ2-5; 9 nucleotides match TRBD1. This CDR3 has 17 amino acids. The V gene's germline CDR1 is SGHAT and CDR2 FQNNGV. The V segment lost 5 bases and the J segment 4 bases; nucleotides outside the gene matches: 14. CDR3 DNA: TGTGCCAGCAGCACCCGGACAGGGGATGGTCGCGTAGAGACCCAGTACTTC. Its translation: CASSTRTGDGRVETQYF.

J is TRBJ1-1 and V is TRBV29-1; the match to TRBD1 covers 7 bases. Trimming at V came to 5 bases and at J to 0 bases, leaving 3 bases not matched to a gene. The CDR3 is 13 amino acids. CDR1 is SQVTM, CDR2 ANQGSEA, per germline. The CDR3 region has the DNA TGCAGCGTTCCGGGACAGTTGAACACTGAAGCTTTCTTT. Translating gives CSVPGQLNTEAFF. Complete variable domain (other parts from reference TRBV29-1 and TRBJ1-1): SAVISQKPSRDICQRGTSLTIQCQVDSQVTMMFWYRQQPGQSLTLIATANQGSEATYESGFVIDKFPISRPNLTFSTLTVSNMSPEDSSIYLCSVPGQLNTEAFFGQGTRLTVV.

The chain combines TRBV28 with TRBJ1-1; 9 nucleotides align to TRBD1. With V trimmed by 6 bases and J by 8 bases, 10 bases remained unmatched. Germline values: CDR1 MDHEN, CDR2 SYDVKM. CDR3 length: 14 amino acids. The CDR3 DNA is TGTGCCAGCAGGGAGACAGGGGGGGGATTGGAAGCTTTCTTT. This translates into CASRETGGGLEAFF.

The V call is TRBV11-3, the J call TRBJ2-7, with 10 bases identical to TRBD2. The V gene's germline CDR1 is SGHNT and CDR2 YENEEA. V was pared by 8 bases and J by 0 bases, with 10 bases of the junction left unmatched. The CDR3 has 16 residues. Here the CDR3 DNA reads TGTGCCAGCGCCGTGCTAGCGGGAGCCTCCTCCTACGAGCAGTACTTC. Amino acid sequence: CASAVLAGASSYEQYF. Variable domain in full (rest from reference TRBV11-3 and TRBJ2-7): EAGVVQSPRYKIIEKKQPVAFWCNPISGHNTLYWYLQNLGQGPELLIRYENEEAVDDSQLPKDRFSAERLKGVDSTLKIQPAELGDSAVYLCASAVLAGASSYEQYFGPGTRLTVT.

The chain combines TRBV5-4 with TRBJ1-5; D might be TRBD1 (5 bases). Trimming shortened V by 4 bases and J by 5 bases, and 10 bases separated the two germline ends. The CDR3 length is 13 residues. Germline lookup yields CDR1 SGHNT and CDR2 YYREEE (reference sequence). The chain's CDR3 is CASSPDRDQPQHF. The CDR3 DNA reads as TGTGCCAGCAGCCCTGACAGAGATCAGCCCCAGCATTTT. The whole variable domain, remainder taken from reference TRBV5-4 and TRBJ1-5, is ETGVTQSPTHLIKTRGQQVTLRCSSQSGHNTVSWYQQALGQGPQFIFQYYREEENGRGNFPPRFSGLQFPNYSSELNVNALELDDSALYLCASSPDRDQPQHFGDGTRLSIL.

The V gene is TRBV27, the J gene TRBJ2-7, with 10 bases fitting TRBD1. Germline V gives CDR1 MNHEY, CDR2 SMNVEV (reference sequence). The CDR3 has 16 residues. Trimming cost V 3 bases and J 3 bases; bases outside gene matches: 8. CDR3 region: CASSFSKDRGFYEQYF. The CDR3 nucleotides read TGTGCCAGCAGTTTTTCAAAGGACAGGGGGTTCTACGAGCAGTACTTC.

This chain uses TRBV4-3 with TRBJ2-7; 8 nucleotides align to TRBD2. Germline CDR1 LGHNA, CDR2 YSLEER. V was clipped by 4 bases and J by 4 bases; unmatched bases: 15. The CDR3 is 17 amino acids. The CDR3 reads CASSPRAGSGIKYEQYF. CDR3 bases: TGCGCCAGCAGCCCCAGAGCGGGTAGCGGGATAAAGTACGAGCAGTACTTC.

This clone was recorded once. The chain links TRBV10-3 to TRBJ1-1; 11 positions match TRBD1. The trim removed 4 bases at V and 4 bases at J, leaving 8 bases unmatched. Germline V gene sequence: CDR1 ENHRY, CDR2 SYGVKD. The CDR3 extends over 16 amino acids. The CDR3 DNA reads TGTGCCATCAGTGCTGGACAGGGGGCCGGCGGCACTGAAGCTTTCTTT. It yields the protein CAISAGQGAGGTEAFF.

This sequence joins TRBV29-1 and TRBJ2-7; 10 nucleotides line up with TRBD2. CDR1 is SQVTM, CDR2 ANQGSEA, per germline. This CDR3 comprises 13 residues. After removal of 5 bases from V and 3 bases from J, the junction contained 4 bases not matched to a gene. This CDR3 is CSVRLAGIYEQYF. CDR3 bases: TGCAGCGTTCGACTAGCGGGTATCTACGAGCAGTACTTC.

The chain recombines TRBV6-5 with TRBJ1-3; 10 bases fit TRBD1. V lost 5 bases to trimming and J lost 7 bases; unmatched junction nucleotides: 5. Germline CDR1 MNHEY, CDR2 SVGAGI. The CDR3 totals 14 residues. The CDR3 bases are TGTGCCAGCAGTACGGGGGGACAGGGGAACACCATATATTTT. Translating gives CASSTGGQGNTIYF.

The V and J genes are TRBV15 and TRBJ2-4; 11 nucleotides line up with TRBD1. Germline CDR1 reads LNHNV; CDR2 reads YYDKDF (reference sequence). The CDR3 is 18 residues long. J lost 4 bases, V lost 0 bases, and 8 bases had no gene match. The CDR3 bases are TGTGCCACCAGCAGAGATTACACAGGACAGGGGGCGAAAAACATTCAGTACTTC. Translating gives CATSRDYTGQGAKNIQYF.

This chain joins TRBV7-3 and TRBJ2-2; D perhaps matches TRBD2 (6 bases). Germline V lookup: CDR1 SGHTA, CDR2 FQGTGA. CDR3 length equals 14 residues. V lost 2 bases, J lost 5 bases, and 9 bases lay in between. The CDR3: CASSLPGRTGELFF. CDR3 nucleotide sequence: TGTGCCAGCAGCTTACCCGGGAGAACCGGGGAGCTGTTTTTT.

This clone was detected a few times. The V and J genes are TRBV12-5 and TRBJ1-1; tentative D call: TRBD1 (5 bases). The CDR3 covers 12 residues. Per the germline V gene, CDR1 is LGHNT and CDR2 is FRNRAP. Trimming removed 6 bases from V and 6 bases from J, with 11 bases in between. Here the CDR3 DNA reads TGTGCTAGTGGCCCATCGGGGGCTGAAGCTTTCTTT. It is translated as CASGPSGAEAFF.

DNA of the CDR3: TGTGCCAGCACCCCTCCCAGTACGAACACCGGGGAGCTGTTTTTT. Its translation: CASTPPSTNTGELFF. The chain carries TRBV2 and TRBJ2-2; D gene uncertain. Germline loops: CDR1 SNHLY, CDR2 FYNNEI. The V gene lost 7 bases and the J gene lost 0 bases, with 12 bases spanning the gap. CDR3 length: 15 residues. Full variable domain (missing parts from reference TRBV2 and TRBJ2-2): EPEVTQTPSHQVTQMGQEVILRCVPISNHLYFYWYRQILGQKVEFLVSFYNNEISEKSEIFDDQFSVERPDGSNFTLKIRSTKLEDSAMYFCASTPPSTNTGELFFGEGSRLTVL.

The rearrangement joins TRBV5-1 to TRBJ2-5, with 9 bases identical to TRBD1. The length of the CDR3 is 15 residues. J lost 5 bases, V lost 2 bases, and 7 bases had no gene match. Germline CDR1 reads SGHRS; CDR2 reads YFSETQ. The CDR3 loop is CASSFSGTGRETQYF. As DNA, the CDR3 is TGCGCCAGCAGCTTCTCTGGGACAGGGCGGGAGACCCAGTACTTC.

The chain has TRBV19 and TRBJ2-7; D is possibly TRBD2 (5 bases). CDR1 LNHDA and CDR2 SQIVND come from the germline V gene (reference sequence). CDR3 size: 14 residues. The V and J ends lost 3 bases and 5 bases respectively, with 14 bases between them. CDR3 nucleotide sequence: TGTGCCAGTAGTATTAATGGCAGAGGGAACGAGCAGTACTTC. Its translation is CASSINGRGNEQYF.

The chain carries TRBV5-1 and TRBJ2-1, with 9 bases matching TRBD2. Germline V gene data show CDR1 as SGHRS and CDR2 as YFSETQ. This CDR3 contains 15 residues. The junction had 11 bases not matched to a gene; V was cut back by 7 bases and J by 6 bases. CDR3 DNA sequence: TGCGCCAGCTCCGCGGGCGGGAGGGCCCCCAATGAGCAGTTCTTC. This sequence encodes CASSAGGRAPNEQFF.

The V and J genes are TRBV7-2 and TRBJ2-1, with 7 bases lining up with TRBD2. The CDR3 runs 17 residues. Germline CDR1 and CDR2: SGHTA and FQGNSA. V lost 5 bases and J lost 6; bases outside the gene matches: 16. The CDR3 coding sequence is TGTGCCAGCAGCCCACGTGTTGGCGGGAGATCTAGCAATGAGCAGTTCTTC. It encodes CASSPRVGGRSSNEQFF. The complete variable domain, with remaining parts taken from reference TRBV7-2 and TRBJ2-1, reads GAGVSQSPSNKVTEKGKDVELRCDPISGHTALYWYRQSLGQGLEFLIYFQGNSAPDKSGLPSDRFSAERTGGSVSTLTIQRTQQEDSAVYLCASSPRVGGRSSNEQFFGPGTRLTVL.

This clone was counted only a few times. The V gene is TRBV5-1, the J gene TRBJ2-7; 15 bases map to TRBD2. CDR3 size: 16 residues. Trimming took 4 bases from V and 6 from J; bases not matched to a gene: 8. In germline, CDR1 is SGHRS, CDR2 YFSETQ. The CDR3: CASSANRGLAGGEQYF. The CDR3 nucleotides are TGCGCCAGCAGCGCGAACCGGGGACTAGCGGGAGGCGAGCAGTACTTC.

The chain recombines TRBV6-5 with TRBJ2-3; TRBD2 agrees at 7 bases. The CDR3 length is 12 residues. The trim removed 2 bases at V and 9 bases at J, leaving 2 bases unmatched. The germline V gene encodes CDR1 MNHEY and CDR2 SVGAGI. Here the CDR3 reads CASSYGGGTQYF. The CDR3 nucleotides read TGTGCCAGCAGTTACGGCGGGGGAACGCAGTATTTT.

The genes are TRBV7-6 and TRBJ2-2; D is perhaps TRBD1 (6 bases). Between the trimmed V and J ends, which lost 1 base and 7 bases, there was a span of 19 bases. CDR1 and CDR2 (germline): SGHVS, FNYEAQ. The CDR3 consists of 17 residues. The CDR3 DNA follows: TGTGCCAGCAGCTTAGTCGGACAGCCTGTAACAAGCGGGGAGCTGTTTTTT. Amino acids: CASSLVGQPVTSGELFF. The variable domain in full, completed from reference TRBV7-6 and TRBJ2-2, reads GAGVSQSPRYKVTKRGQDVALRCDPISGHVSLYWYRQALGQGPEFLTYFNYEAQQDKSGLPNDRFSAERPEGSISTLTIQRTEQRDSAMYRCASSLVGQPVTSGELFFGEGSRLTVL.

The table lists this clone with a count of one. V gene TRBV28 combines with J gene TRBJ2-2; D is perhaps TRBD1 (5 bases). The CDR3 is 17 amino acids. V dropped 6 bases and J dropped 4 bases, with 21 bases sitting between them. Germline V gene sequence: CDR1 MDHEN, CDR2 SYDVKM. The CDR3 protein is CASSPQLGRTGTGELFF. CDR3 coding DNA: TGTGCCAGCAGCCCTCAGCTAGGGCGTACAGGCACCGGGGAGCTGTTTTTT.

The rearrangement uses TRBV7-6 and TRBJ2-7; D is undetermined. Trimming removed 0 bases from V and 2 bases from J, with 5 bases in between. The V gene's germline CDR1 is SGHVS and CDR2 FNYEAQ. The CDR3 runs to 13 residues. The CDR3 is CASSLATAYEQYF. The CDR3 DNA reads TGTGCCAGCAGCTTAGCCACAGCCTACGAGCAGTACTTC.

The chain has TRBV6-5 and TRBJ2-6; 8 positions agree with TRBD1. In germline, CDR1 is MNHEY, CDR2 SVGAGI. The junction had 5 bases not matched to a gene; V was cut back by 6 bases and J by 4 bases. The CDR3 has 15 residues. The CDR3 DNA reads TGTGCCAGCAGGGACAGGGATTCCGGGGCCAACGTCCTGACTTTC. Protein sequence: CASRDRDSGANVLTF.

The CDR3 spells CASSSRDWGNEQFF. CDR3 in DNA: TGTGCCAGCAGCTCCCGGGACTGGGGCAATGAGCAGTTCTTC. The chain employs TRBV9 and TRBJ2-1; weak D call: TRBD2 (6 bases). Trimming took off 4 bases at V and 6 bases at J, with 14 bases between the two ends. The CDR3 loop spans 14 amino acids. Germline V lookup: CDR1 SGDLS, CDR2 YYNGEE.

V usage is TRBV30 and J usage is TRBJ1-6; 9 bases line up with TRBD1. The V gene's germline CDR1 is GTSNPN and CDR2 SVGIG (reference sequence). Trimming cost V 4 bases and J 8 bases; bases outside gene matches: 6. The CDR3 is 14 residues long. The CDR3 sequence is CAWTDGQGYSPLHF. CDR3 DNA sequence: TGTGCCTGGACTGATGGACAGGGGTATTCACCCCTCCACTTT. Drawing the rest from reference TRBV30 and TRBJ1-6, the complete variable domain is SQTIHQWPATLVQPVGSPLSLECTVEGTSNPNLYWYRQAAGRGLQLLFYSVGIGQISSEVPQNLSASRPQDRQFILSSKKLLLSDSGFYLCAWTDGQGYSPLHFGNGTRLTVT.

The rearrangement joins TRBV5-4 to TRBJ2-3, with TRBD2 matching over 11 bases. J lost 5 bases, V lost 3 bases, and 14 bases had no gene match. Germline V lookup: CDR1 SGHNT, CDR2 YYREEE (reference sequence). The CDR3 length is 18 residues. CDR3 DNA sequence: TGTGCCAGCAGCTCTCCGGGACTAGCGGCCCGGGGGAGAGATACGCAGTATTTT. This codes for CASSSPGLAARGRDTQYF.

CDR3 bases: TGTGCCAGTAGTACGGAACAGGGTAGCAATCAGCCCCAGCATTTT. Translation gives CASSTEQGSNQPQHF. The chain couples TRBV19 to TRBJ1-5; tentatively, D is TRBD1 (6 bases). V lost 4 bases to trimming and J lost 0 bases, with 10 bases between them. Germline V CDR1 and CDR2: LNHDA, SQIVND (reference sequence). CDR3 length: 15 amino acids.

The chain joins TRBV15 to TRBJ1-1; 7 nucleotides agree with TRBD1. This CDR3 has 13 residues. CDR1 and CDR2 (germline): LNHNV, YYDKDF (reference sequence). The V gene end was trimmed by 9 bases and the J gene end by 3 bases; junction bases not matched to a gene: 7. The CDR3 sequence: CATTTGIDTEAFF. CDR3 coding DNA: TGTGCCACAACGACAGGGATCGACACTGAAGCTTTCTTT.

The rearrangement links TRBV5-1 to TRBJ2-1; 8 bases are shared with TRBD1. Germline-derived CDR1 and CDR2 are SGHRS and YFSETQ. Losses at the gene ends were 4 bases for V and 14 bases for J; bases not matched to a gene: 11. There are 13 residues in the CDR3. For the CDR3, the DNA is TGCGCCAGCAGCAACGAATGGACAGGGCCGAAGTTCTTC. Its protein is CASSNEWTGPKFF. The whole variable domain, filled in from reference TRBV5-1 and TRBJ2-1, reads KAGVTQTPRYLIKTRGQQVTLSCSPISGHRSVSWYQQTPGQGLQFLFEYFSETQRNKGNFPGRFSGRQFSNSRSEMNVSTLELGDSALYLCASSNEWTGPKFFGPGTRLTVL.

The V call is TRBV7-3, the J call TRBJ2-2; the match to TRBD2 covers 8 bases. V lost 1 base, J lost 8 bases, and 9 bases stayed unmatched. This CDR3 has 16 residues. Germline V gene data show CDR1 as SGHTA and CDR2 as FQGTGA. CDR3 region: CASSLSGTSLSGELFF. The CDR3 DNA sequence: TGTGCCAGCAGCTTAAGTGGGACTAGTCTATCTGGGGAGCTGTTTTTT.

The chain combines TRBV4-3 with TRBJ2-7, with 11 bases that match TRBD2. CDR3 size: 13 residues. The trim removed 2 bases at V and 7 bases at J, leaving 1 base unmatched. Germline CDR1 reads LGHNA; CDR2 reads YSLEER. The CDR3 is CASSQIAGGEQYF. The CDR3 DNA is TGCGCCAGCAGCCAAATAGCGGGAGGGGAGCAGTACTTC.